This TCR beta chain originates from a study of T cell responses to AZD1222 COVID-19 vaccine. This clone was recorded only once. With V trimmed by 1 base and J by 5 bases, 10 bases remained unmatched. The CDR3 sequence is 17 residues long. Germline lookup yields CDR1 SGHVS and CDR2 FQNEAQ. Using immunoSEQ multiplex PCR, the repertoire was profiled, and TCRdb retains in-frame clones only, with some absent. The data contain 150,000 to 200,000 clones, around 90% of them singletons. This material consisted of peripheral blood, taken on day 0 of AZD1222 vaccination. J is TRBJ1-2 and V is TRBV7-8, with TRBD1 matching over 10 bases. The sequence came from an adult in good health. The CDR3 sequence: CASSLVVGRGQGYGYTF. CDR3 DNA sequence: TGTGCCAGCAGCTTAGTAGTGGGTCGGGGACAGGGGTATGGCTACACCTTC.